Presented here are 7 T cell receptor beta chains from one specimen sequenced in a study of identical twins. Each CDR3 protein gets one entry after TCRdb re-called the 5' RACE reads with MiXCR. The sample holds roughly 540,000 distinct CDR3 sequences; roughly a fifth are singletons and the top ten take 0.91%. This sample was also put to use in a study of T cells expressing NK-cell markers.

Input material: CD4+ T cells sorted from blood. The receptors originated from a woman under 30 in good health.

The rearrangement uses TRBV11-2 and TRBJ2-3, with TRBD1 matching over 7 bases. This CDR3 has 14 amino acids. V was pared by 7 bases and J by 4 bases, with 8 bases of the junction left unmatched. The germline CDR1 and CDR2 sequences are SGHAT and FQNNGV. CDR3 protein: CASKRGTEADTQYF. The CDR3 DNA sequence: TGTGCCAGCAAAAGAGGGACAGAGGCAGATACGCAGTATTTT.

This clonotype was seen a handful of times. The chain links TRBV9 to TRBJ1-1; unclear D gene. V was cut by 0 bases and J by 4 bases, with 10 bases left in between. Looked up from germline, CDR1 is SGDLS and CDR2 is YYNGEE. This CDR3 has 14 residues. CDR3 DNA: TGTGCCAGCAGCGTAGAGCCCCTGGTCACTGAAGCTTTCTTT. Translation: CASSVEPLVTEAFF.

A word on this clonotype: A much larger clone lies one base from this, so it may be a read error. DNA of the CDR3: TGCAGTGCTAAAGGGGGGGCCATACCTGATACGCAGTATTTT. It is translated as CSAKGGAIPDTQYF. V gene TRBV20-1 combines with J gene TRBJ2-3; D possibly corresponds to TRBD2 (7 bases). Germline CDR1 DFQATT, CDR2 SNEGSKA (reference sequence). V was cut by 4 bases and J by 6 bases, with 17 bases left in between. This CDR3 region has 14 residues.

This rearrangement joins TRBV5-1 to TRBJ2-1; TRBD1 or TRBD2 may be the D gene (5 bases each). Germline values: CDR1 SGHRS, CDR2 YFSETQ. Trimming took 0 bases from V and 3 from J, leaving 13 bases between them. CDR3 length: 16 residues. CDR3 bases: TGCGCCAGCAGCTTGGGTGGTGGGACGCTCTACAATGAGCAGTTCTTC. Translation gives CASSLGGGTLYNEQFF.

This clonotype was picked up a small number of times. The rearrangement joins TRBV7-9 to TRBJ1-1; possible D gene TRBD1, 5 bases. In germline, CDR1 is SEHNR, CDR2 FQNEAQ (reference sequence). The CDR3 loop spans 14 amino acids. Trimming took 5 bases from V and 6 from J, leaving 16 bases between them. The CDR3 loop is CASSHRGGGAEAFF. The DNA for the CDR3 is TGTGCCAGCAGCCATCGGGGAGGAGGGGCTGAAGCTTTCTTT.

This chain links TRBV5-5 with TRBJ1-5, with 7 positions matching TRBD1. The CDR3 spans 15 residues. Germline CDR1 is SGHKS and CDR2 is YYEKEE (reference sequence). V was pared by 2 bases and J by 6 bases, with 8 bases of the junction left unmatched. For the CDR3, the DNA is TGTGCCAGCAGCTTAACAGGGGCCGGAAGTCAGCCCCAGCATTTT. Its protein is CASSLTGAGSQPQHF.

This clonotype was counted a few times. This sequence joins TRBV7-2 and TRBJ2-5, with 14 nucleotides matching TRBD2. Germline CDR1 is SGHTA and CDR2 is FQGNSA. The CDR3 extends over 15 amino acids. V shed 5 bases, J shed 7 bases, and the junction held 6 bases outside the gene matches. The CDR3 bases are TGTGCCAGCAGCAACGGACTAGCGGGGGGTCGGACCCAGTACTTC. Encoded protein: CASSNGLAGGRTQYF.